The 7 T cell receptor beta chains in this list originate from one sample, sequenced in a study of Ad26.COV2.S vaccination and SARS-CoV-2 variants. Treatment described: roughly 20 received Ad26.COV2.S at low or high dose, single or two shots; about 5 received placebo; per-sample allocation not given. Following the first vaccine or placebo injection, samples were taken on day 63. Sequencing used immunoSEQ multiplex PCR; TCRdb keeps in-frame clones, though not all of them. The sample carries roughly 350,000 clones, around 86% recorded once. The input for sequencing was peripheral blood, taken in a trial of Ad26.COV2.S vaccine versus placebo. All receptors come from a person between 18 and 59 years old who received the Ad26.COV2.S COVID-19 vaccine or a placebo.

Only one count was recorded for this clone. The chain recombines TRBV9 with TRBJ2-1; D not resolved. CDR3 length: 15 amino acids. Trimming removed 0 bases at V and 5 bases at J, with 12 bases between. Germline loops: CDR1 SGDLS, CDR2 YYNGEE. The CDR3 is CASSVGLARHNEQFF. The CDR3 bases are TGTGCCAGCAGCGTAGGTTTAGCCCGCCACAATGAGCAGTTCTTC.

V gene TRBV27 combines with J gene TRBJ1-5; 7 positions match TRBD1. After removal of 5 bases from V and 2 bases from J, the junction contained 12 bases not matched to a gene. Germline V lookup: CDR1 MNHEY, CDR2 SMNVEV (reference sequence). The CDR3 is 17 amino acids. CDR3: CASSPPHRGVGNQPQHF. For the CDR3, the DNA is TGTGCCAGCAGTCCCCCCCACAGGGGTGTTGGCAATCAGCCCCAGCATTTT.

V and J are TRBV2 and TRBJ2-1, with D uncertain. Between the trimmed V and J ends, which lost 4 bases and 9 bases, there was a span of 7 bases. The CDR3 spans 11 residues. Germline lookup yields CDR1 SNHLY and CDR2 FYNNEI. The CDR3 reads CASSVMGEQFF. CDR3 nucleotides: TGTGCCAGCAGTGTGATGGGTGAGCAGTTCTTC.

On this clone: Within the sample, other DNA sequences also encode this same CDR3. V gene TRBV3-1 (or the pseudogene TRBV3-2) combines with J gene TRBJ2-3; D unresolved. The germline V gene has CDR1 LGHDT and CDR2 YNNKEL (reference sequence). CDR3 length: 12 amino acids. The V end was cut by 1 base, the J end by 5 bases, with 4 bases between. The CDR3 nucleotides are TGTGCCAGCAGCCAAGTAAGAGATACGCAGTATTTT. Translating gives CASSQVRDTQYF.

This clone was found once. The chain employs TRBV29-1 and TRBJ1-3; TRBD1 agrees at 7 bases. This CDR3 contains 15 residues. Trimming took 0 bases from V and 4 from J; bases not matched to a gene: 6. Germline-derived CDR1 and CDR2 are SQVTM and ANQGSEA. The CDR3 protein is CSVEDPDRAGNTIYF. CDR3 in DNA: TGCAGCGTTGAAGACCCTGACAGGGCCGGAAACACCATATATTTT.

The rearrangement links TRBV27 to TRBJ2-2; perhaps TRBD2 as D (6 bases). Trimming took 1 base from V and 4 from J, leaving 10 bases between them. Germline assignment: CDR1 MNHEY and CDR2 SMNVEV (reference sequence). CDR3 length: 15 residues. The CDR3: CASSLLGGGTGELFF. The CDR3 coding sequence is TGTGCCAGCAGTTTATTGGGAGGCGGCACCGGGGAGCTGTTTTTT.

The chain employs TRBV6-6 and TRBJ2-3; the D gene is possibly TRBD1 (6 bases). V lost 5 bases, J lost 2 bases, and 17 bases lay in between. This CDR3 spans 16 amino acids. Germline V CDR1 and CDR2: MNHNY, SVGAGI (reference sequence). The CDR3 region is CASSPVTGKFTDTQYF. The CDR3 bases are TGTGCCAGCAGTCCCGTGACAGGAAAGTTCACAGATACGCAGTATTTT.